This T cell receptor (beta chain) was sequenced in a study of shared clonotypes between healthy human individuals. On the study more broadly: CD4 naive and memory got three plates each, CD8 naive two, CD8 memory one.

Broader study findings: For naive CD4 cells, around 5% of clonotypes were shared across a handful of donors.

This CDR3 contains 17 residues. The V end lost 4 bases, the J end lost 4 bases, and 22 bases lay between the germline ends. Germline V gives CDR1 SGHTS, CDR2 YDEGEE. This clone has a single count. The antigen is not known. Sequencing was at deep level. TCRdb keeps only in-frame clones here, not all; method: immunoSEQ multiplex PCR. The sample has around 700,000 clones; roughly 78% are singletons. This receptor was obtained from a woman aged 25 to 39 in good health. What was sequenced was memory CD4+ T cells sorted from blood. Noted subset: CD45RA-negative fraction. This rearrangement joins TRBV5-8 to TRBJ2-3; D possibly uses TRBD1 or TRBD2 (5 bases each). CDR3 coding DNA: TGTGCCAGCAGCCAGGGTGCCTGGGAGACAGCGGCAGATACGCAGTATTTT. Translating it yields CASSQGAWETAADTQYF. Combining the CDR3 with reference TRBV5-8 and TRBJ2-3 gives the whole variable domain EAGVTQSPTHLIKTRGQQATLRCSPISGHTSVYWYQQALGLGLQFLLWYDEGEERNRGNFPPRFSGRQFPNYSSELNVNALELEDSALYLCASSQGAWETAADTQYFGPGTRLTVL.